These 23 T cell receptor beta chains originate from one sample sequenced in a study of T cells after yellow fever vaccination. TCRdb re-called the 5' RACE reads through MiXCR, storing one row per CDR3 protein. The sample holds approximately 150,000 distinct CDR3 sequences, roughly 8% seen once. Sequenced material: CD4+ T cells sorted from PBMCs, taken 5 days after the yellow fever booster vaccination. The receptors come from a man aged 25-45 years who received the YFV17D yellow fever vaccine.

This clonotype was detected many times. Here the CDR3 reads CASSNGLILTSYEQYF. The CDR3 nucleotides read TGCGCCAGCAGCAACGGACTGATTCTTACCTCCTACGAGCAGTACTTC. This chain links TRBV5-1 with TRBJ2-7; D possibly corresponds to TRBD2 (5 bases). CDR3 size: 16 residues. Germline V gives CDR1 SGHRS, CDR2 YFSETQ. Trimming pared 4 bases from V and 0 bases from J, leaving 17 bases between.

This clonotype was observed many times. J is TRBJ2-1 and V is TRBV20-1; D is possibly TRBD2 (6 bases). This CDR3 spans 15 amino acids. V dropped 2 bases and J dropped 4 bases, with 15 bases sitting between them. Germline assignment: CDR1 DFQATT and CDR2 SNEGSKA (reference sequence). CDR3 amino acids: CSARLVGSKYNEQFF. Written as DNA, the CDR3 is TGCAGTGCTAGACTCGTCGGGAGTAAATACAATGAGCAGTTCTTC.

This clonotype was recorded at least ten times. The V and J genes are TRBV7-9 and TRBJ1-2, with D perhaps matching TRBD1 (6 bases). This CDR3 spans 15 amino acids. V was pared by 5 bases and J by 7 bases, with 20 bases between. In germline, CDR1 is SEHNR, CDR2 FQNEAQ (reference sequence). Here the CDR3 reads CASSIQNLRGSGYTF. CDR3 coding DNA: TGTGCCAGCAGCATCCAGAACCTCAGGGGAAGTGGCTACACCTTC.

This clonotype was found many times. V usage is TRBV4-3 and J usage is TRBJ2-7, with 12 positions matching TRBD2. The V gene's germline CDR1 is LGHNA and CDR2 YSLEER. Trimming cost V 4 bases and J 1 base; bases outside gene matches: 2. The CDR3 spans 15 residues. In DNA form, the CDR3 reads TGCGCCAGCAGCCGAGGACTAGCGGGGTCCTACGAGCAGTACTTC. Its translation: CASSRGLAGSYEQYF.

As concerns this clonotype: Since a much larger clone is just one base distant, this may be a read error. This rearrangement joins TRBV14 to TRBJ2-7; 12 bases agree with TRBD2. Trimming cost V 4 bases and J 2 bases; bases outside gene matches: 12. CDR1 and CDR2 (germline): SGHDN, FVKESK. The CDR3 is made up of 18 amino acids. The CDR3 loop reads CASSLFWSRTSGTYEQYF. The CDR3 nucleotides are TGTGCCAGCAGCCTATTTTGGAGTAGGACTAGCGGGACCTACGAGCAGTACTTC.

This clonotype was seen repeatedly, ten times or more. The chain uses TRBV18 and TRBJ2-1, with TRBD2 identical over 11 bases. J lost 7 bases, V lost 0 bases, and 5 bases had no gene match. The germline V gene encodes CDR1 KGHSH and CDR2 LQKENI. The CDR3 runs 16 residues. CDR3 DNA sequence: TGTGCCAGCTCACCACCTCTAGCGGGAGGCGGAAATGAGCAGTTCTTC. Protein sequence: CASSPPLAGGGNEQFF.

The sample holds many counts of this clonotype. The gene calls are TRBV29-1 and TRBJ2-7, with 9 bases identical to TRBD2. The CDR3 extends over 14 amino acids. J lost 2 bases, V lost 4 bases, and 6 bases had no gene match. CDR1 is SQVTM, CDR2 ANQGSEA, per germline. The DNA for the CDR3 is TGCAGCGTTGGGGGGACTAGCAGAGCCTACGAGCAGTACTTC. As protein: CSVGGTSRAYEQYF.

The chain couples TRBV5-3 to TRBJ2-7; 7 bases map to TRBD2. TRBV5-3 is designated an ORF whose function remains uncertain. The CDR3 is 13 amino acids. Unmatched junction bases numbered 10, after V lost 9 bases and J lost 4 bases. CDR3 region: CAMSLGGGYEQYF. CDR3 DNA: TGTGCCATGAGCTTGGGGGGAGGGTACGAGCAGTACTTC.

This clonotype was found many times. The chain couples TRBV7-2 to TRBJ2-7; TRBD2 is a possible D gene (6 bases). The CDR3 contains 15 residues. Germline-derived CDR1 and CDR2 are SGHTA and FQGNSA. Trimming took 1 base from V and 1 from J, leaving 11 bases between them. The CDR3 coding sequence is TGTGCCAGCAGCTTAGAGGAGGGATCGTCCTACGAGCAGTACTTC. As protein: CASSLEEGSSYEQYF.

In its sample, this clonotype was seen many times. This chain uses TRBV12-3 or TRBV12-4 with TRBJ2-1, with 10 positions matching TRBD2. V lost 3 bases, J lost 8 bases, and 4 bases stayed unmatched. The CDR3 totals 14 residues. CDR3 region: CASSLGTSVDEQFF. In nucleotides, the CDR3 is TGTGCCAGCAGTTTGGGGACTAGCGTTGATGAGCAGTTCTTC.

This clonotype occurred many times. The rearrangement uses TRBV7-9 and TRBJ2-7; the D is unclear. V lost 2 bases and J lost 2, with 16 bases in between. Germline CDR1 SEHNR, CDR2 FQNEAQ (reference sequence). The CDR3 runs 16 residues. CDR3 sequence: CASSLWGGAHTYEQYF. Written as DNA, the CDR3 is TGTGCCAGCAGCTTATGGGGTGGTGCTCATACCTACGAGCAGTACTTC.

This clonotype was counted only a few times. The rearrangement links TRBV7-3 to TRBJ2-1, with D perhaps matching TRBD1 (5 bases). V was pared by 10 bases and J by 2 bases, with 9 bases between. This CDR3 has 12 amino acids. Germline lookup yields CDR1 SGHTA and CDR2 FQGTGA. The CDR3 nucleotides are TGTGCCACCCAGGGAACCTACAATGAGCAGTTCTTC. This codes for CATQGTYNEQFF.

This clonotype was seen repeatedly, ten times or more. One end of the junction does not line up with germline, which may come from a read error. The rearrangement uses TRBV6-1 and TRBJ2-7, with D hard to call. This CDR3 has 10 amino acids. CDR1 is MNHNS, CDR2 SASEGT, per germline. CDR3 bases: TGTGCCAGCAGTGAAGAGGAGAGCTATTTT. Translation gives CASSEEESYF.

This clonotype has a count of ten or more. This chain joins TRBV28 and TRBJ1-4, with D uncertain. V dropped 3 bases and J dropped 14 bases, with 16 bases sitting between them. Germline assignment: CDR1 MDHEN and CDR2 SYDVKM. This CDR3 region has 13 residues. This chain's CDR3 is CASSLRRPVELFF. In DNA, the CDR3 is TGTGCCAGCAGTTTGAGACGGCCGGTTGAGCTGTTTTTT.

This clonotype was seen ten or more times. The chain's CDR3 is CASSQDGVAGGSYNEQFF. CDR3 sequence (DNA): TGCGCCAGCAGCCAAGATGGGGTAGCGGGAGGCTCCTACAATGAGCAGTTCTTC. V usage is TRBV4-3 and J usage is TRBJ2-1; 10 nucleotides match TRBD2. This CDR3 spans 18 amino acids. Germline loops: CDR1 LGHNA, CDR2 YSLEER. J lost 0 bases, V lost 0 bases, and 5 bases had no gene match.

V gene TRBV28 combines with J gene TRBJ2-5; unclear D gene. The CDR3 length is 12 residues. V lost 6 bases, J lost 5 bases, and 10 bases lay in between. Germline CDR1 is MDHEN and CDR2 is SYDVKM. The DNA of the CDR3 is TGTGCCAGCAGCTCCAGCATGGAGACCCAGTACTTC. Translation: CASSSSMETQYF.

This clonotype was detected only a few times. The DNA for the CDR3 is TGTGCCAGCAGCTTAGTAGCGGGAATGGGAGAGACCCAGTACTTC. It translates to CASSLVAGMGETQYF. J is TRBJ2-5 and V is TRBV7-2, with 8 positions matching TRBD2. Germline trimming cut 1 base from V and 4 bases from J; bases unmatched to any gene: 5. The germline CDR1 and CDR2 sequences are SGHTA and FQGNSA. This CDR3 has 15 residues.

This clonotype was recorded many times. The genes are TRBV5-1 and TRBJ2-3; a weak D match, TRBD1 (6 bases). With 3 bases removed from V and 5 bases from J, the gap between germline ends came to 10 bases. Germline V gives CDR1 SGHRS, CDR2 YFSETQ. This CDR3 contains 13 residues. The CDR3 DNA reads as TGCGCCAGCAGCTGGATAGGGGGAGATACGCAGTATTTT. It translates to CASSWIGGDTQYF.

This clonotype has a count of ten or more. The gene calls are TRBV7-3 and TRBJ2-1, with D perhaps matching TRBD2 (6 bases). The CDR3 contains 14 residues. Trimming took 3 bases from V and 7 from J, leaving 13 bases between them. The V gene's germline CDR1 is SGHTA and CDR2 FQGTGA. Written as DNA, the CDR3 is TGTGCCAGCAGCTTCGCGGGACCATCAAATGAGCAGTTCTTC. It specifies CASSFAGPSNEQFF. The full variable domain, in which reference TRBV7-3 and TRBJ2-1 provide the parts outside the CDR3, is GAGVSQTPSNKVTEKGKYVELRCDPISGHTALYWYRQSLGQGPEFLIYFQGTGAADDSGLPNDRFFAVRPEGSVSTLKIQRTERGDSAVYLCASSFAGPSNEQFFGPGTRLTVL.

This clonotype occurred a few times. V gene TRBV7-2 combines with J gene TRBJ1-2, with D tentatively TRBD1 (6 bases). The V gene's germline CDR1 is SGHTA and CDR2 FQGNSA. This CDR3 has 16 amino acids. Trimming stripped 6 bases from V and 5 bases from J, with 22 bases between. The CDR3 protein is CASSQIGGRGVYGYTF. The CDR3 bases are TGTGCCAGCAGTCAAATAGGGGGTCGTGGGGTGTATGGCTACACCTTC.

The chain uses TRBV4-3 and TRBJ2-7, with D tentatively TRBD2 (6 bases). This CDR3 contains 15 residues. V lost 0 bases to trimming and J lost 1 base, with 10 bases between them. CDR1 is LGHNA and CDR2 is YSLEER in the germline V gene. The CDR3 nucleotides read TGCGCCAGCAGCCAAGATTATGGGACTTCCTACGAGCAGTACTTC. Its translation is CASSQDYGTSYEQYF.

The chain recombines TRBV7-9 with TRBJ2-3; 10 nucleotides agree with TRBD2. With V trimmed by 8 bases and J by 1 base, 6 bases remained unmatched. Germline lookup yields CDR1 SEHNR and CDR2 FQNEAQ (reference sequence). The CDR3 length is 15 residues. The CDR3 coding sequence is TGTGCCAGCTCAGCTCTAGCGGGGGGCACAGATACGCAGTATTTT. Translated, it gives CASSALAGGTDTQYF.

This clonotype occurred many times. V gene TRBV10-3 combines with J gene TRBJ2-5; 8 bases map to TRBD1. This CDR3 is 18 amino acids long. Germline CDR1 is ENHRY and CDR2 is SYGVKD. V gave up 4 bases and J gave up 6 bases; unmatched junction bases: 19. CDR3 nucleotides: TGTGCCATCAGTGCTGGACAGGGCGGCGGGGTCCAAGGCAAGACCCAGTACTTC. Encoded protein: CAISAGQGGGVQGKTQYF.